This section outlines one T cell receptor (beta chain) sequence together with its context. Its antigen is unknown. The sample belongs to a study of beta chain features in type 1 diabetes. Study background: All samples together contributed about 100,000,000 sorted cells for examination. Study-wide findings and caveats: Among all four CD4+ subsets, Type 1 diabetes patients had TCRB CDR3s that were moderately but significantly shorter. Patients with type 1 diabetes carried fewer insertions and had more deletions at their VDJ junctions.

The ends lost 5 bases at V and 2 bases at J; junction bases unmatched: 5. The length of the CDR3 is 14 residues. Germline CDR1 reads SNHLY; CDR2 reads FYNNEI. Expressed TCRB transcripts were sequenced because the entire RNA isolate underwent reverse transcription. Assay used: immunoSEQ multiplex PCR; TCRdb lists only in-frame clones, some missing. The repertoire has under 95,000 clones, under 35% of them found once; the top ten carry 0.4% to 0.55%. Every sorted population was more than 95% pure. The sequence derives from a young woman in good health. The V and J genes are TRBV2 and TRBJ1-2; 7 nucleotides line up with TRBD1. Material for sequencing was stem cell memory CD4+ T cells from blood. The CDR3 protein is CASSRQGENYGYTF. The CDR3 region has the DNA TGTGCCAGCAGTCGACAGGGAGAGAACTATGGCTACACCTTC.